A selection of T cell receptor beta chains follows, all from one sample in a study of T cells in Graves' hyperthyroidism and ophthalmopathy. TCRdb processed the multiplex PCR reads anew with MiXCR; each CDR3 protein has one entry. The table shows about 590,000 distinct CDR3 sequences, with about 15% occurring only once. The sample taken for sequencing was blood. Receptors were obtained from a woman aged 25 to 39 with Graves' hyperthyroidism. Both conserved end residues are part of each CDR3. A D gene is named only where the DNA matches it firmly. The size field is filled for only some rows; it gives once, few, many or a size class.

TRBD2,TRBV28,few,TRBJ2-1,CASRFSGSGSFHEQFF,TGTGCCAGCAGGTTTTCGGGGAGCGGGAGTTTCCATGAGCAGTTCTTC
TRBD1,TRBV27,many,TRBJ1-2,CASSLSGQAQRGQGAGGYTF,TGTGCCAGCAGTTTATCCGGTCAAGCACAGAGGGGACAGGGGGCTGGTGGCTACACCTTC
TRBD1,TRBV28,-,TRBJ1-1,CASSLTGVESMNTEAFF,TGTGCCAGCAGTTTGACAGGGGTTGAATCTATGAACACTGAAGCTTTCTTT
TRBD1,TRBV9,few,TRBJ2-7,CASSAGQGMTQQYF,TGCGCCAGCAGCGCGGGACAGGGGATGACTCAGCAGTACTTC
-,TRBV6-5,few,TRBJ1-5,CASSYTSGSDQPQHF,TGTGCCAGCAGTTACACCTCAGGTTCAGATCAGCCCCAGCATTTT
-,TRBV5-4,-,TRBJ2-7,CASSLELGSPRGYEQYF,TGTGCCAGCAGCTTGGAATTGGGGAGCCCAAGGGGGTACGAGCAGTACTTC
-,TRBV30,few,TRBJ1-6,CAWSVQRVFVTYNSPLHF,TGTGCCTGGAGTGTACAACGGGTTTTCGTCACCTATAATTCACCCCTCCACTTT
-,TRBV19,-,TRBJ1-1,CASSINRVSEAFF,TGTGCCAGTAGTATCAACAGGGTGTCTGAAGCTTTCTTT
-,TRBV27,-,TRBJ2-2,CASSLRQGRAGELFF,TGTGCCAGCAGTTTACGCCAGGGTAGGGCCGGGGAGCTGTTTTTT
TRBD2,TRBV30,few,TRBJ2-2,CAWSVTSGGTGELFF,TGTGCCTGGAGTGTAACTAGCGGTGGCACCGGGGAGCTGTTTTTT
TRBD2,TRBV2,many,TRBJ2-1,CASRKGLAGGYNEQFF,TGTGCCAGCAGAAAGGGACTAGCGGGAGGGTACAATGAGCAGTTCTTC
-,TRBV7-2,many,TRBJ2-5,CASSSFWGLSAGETQYF,TGTGCCAGCAGCTCCTTTTGGGGCTTGTCAGCGGGAGAGACCCAGTACTTC
TRBD1,TRBV3-1,many,TRBJ2-7,CASSSGTGGDEQYF,TGTGCCAGCAGCTCCGGGACAGGGGGCGACGAGCAGTACTTC
TRBD1,TRBV6-1,many,TRBJ1-5,CASRQGASNQPQHF,TGTGCCAGCAGACAGGGGGCGAGCAATCAGCCCCAGCATTTT
TRBD2,TRBV12-3/TRBV12-4,many,TRBJ2-1,CASSYPSGTYNEQFF,TGTGCCAGCAGCTACCCTAGCGGTACCTACAATGAGCAGTTCTTC
TRBD1,TRBV9,-,TRBJ2-1,CASSTESQGDNEQFF,TGTGCCAGCAGCACCGAGAGTCAGGGGGACAATGAGCAGTTCTTC
-,TRBV20-1,many,TRBJ2-1,CSARDMEGSYNEQFF,TGCAGTGCTAGAGATATGGAGGGCTCCTACAATGAGCAGTTCTTC
-,TRBV12-3/TRBV12-4,many,TRBJ1-2,CASSSPGTTNYGYTF,TGTGCCAGCAGTTCCCCCGGGACAACTAACTATGGCTACACCTTC
TRBD2,TRBV19,few,TRBJ2-2,CASSISSGLGTGELFF,TGTGCCAGTAGTATTTCTAGCGGACTGGGGACCGGGGAGCTGTTTTTT
-,TRBV2,many,TRBJ1-5,CASLSGPFNQPQHF,TGTGCCAGCCTATCAGGACCGTTCAATCAGCCCCAGCATTTT
TRBD1,TRBV7-9,many,TRBJ2-1,CASSYRGREQFF,TGTGCCAGCAGCTACAGGGGGCGTGAGCAGTTCTTC
TRBD2,TRBV18,-,TRBJ2-1,CASSPPKRGGYNEQFF,TGTGCCAGCTCACCACCGAAGCGGGGGGGATACAATGAGCAGTTCTTC